A selection of T cell receptor beta chains follows, all from one sample in a study of response to subunit inactivated influenza vaccine. TCRdb itself ran the RT-PCR reads through MiXCR, one entry per CDR3 protein. The sample yields roughly 500,000 distinct CDR3 sequences, more than 15% seen once. The sample consisted of CD4+ T cells sorted from PBMCs, taken around 25 months after vaccination. The receptors derive from a man aged 50-75 years who received an inactivated influenza vaccine. Both conserved end residues are part of each CDR3. Each record gives: clone size, V gene, J gene, D gene, CDR3 DNA, CDR3 protein. The D gene is left open where the match is weak. Clone size is stated in some rows and not others, as once, few, many or a class when expanded.

size: NA; V: TRBV5-1; J: TRBJ2-2; D: NA; DNA: TGCGCCAGCAGCTCCATTCGGGGGCTTAACACCGGGGAGCTGTTTTTT; CDR3: CASSSIRGLNTGELFF
size: NA; V: TRBV5-1; J: TRBJ2-7; D: NA; DNA: TGCGCCAGCAGCTTGCAGTACGCGCGTGGCGAGCAGTACTTC; CDR3: CASSLQYARGEQYF
size: few; V: TRBV3-1; J: TRBJ2-7; D: NA; DNA: TGTGCCAGCAGCCAAGAGGCTATTCTCGGAAACGAGCAGTACTTC; CDR3: CASSQEAILGNEQYF
size: few; V: TRBV5-1; J: TRBJ2-6; D: NA; DNA: TGCGCCAGCAGCTTGCAGGAGGCTGGGGCCAACGTCCTGACTTTC; CDR3: CASSLQEAGANVLTF
size: NA; V: TRBV2; J: TRBJ1-1; D: NA; DNA: TGTGCCAGCAGTGATGGGAGGGGCGGTGAAGCTTTCTTT; CDR3: CASSDGRGGEAFF
size: few; V: TRBV20-1; J: TRBJ2-3; D: NA; DNA: TGCAGTGCTAGAGACCAGGGTGGGGATGGTAAGCAGTATTTT; CDR3: CSARDQGGDGKQYF
size: few; V: TRBV7-2; J: TRBJ2-3; D: TRBD2; DNA: TGTGCCAGCAGCTTAGCGCTGATTTCTAGCGGGAGGGGGACAGATACGCAGTATTTT; CDR3: CASSLALISSGRGTDTQYF
size: many; V: TRBV2; J: TRBJ1-1; D: NA; DNA: TGTGCCAGCAGTGAGACTTCCACTGAAGCTTTCTTT; CDR3: CASSETSTEAFF
size: NA; V: TRBV2; J: TRBJ2-7; D: NA; DNA: TGTGCCAGCAGTGAGGGGGAAGCCTACGAGCAGTACTTC; CDR3: CASSEGEAYEQYF
size: once; V: TRBV7-9; J: TRBJ1-5; D: NA; DNA: TGTGCCAGCAGCTTAAATGAACAGCCCCAGCATTTT; CDR3: CASSLNEQPQHF
size: many; V: TRBV10-3; J: TRBJ2-3; D: TRBD2; DNA: TGTGCCATCAGTGACCCCCCAGGACTAGCGGGGGGCGCCACAGATACGCAGTATTTT; CDR3: CAISDPPGLAGGATDTQYF
size: many; V: TRBV12-3/TRBV12-4; J: TRBJ1-6; D: NA; DNA: TGTGCCAGCATGGCCGGGGTGATGGGTTCACCCCTCCACTTT; CDR3: CASMAGVMGSPLHF
size: NA; V: TRBV20-1; J: TRBJ2-5; D: NA; DNA: TGCAGTGCTGGCCCTAGCGTCCAAGAGACCCAGTACTTC; CDR3: CSAGPSVQETQYF
size: few; V: TRBV4-3; J: TRBJ2-7; D: NA; DNA: TGCGCCAGCAGCCAAGGGGCTAACTCCTACGAGCAGTACTTC; CDR3: CASSQGANSYEQYF